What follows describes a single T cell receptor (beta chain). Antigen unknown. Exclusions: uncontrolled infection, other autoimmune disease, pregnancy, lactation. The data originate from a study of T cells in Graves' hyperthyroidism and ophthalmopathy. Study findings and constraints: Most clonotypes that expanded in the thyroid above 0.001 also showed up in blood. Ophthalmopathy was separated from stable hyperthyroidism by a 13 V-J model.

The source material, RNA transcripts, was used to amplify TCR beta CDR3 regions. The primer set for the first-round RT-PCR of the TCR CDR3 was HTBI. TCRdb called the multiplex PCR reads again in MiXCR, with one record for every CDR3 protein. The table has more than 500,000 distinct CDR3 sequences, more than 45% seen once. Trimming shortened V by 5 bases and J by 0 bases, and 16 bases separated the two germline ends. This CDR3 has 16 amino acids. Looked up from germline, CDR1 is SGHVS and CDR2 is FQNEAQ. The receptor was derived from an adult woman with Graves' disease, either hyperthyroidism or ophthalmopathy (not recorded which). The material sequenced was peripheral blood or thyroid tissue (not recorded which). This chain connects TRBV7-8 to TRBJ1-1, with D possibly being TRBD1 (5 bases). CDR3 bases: TGTGCCAGCAGCCCGTTATGGAGACAGCTGAACACTGAAGCTTTCTTT. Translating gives CASSPLWRQLNTEAFF.